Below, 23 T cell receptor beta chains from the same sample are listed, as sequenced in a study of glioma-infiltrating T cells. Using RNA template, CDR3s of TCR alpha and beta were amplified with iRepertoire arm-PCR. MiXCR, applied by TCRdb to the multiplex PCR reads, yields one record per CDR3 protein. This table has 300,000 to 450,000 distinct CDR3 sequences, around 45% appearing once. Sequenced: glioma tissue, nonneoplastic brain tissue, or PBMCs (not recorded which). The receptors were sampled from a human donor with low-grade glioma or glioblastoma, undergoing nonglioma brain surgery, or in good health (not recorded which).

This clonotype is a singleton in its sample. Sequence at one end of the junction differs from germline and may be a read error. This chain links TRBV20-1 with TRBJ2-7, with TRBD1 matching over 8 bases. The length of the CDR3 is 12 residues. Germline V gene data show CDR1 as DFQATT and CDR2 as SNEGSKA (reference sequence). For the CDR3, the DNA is TGCAGTGCAGGACAGGGTGCCTACGATCAGTACTTC. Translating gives CSAGQGAYDQYF.

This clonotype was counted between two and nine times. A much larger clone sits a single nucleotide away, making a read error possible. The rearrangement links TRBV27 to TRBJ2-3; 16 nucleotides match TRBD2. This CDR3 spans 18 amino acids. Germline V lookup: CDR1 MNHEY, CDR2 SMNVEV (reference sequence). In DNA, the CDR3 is TGTGCCGGCAGTCTATTGGGACTAGCGGGAGGGTTTACAGATACGCAGTATTTT. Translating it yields CAGSLLGLAGGFTDTQYF.

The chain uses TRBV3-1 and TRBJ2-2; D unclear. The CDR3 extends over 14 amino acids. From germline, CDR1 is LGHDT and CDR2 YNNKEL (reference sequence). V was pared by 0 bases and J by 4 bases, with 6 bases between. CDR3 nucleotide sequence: TGTGCCAGCAGCCAAGAAGGGCTCACCGGGGAGCTGTTTTTT. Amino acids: CASSQEGLTGELFF.

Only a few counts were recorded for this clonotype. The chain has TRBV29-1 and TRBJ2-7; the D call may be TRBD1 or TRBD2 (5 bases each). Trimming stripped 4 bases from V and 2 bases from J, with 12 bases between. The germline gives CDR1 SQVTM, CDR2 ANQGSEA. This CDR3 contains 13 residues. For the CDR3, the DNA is TGCAGCGTTGGAGAGGGGCTTACCTACGAGCAGTACTTC. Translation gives CSVGEGLTYEQYF.

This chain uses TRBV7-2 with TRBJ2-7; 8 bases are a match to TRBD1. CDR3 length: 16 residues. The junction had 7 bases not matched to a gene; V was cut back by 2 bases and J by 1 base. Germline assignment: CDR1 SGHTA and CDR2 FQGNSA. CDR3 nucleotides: TGTGCCAGCAGCTTAATGACAGGGGCCCTATCCTACGAGCAGTACTTC. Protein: CASSLMTGALSYEQYF.

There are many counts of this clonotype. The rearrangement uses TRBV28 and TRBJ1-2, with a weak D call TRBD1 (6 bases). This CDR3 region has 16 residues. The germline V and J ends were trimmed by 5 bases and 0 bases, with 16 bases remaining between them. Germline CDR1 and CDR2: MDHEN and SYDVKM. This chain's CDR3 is CASSGAPTGPNYGYTF. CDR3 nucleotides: TGTGCCAGCAGTGGGGCCCCGACAGGTCCTAACTATGGCTACACCTTC.

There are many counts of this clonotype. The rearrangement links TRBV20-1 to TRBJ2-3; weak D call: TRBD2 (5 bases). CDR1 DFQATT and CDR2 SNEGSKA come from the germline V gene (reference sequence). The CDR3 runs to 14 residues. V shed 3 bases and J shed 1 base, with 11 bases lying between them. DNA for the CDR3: TGCAGTGCTAGTCCCAGCGGAGGCACAGATACGCAGTATTTT. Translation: CSASPSGGTDTQYF.

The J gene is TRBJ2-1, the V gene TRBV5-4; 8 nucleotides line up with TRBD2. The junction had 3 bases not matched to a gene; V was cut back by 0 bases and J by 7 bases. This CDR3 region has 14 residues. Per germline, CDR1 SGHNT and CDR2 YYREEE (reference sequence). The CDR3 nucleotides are TGTGCCAGCAGCTTGGGGACTAGCAAAAATGAGCAGTTCTTC. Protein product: CASSLGTSKNEQFF.

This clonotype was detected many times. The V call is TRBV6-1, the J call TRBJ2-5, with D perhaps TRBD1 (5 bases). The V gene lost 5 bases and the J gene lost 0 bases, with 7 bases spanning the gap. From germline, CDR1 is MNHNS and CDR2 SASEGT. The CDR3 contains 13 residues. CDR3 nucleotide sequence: TGTGCCAGCAGTACGACAGACCAAGAGACCCAGTACTTC. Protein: CASSTTDQETQYF.

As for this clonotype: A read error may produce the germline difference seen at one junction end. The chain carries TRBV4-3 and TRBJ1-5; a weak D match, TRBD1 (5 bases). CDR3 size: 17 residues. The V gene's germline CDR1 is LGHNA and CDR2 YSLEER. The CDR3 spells CASSQDSRAGLNLPQHF. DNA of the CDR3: TGCGCCAGCAGCCAAGACTCGCGTGCAGGGCTAAATCTGCCCCAGCATTTT.

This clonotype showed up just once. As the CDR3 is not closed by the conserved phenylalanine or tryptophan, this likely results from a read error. The CDR3 sequence: CASSFGSTTLQNEQFL. CDR3 nucleotide sequence: TGTGCCAGCAGTTTTGGCAGTACCACTCTACAGAATGAGCAGTTCCTC. The chain carries TRBV28 and TRBJ2-1; D call uncertain. The CDR3 sequence is 16 residues long. Trimming cost V 3 bases and J 7 bases, with 19 bases left between them. The germline V gene has CDR1 MDHEN and CDR2 SYDVKM.

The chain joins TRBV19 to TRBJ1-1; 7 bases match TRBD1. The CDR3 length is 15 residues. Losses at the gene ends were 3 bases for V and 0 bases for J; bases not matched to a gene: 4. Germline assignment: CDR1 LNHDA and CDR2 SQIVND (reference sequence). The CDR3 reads CASSMQGGMNTEAFF. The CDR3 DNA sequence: TGTGCCAGTAGTATGCAGGGGGGCATGAACACTGAAGCTTTCTTT.

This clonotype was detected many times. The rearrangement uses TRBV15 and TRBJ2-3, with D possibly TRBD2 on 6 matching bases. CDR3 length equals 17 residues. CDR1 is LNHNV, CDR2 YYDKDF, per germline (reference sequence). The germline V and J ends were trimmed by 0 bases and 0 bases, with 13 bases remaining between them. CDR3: CATSRDQWEVSTDTQYF. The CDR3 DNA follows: TGTGCCACCAGCAGAGATCAGTGGGAGGTCAGCACAGATACGCAGTATTTT.

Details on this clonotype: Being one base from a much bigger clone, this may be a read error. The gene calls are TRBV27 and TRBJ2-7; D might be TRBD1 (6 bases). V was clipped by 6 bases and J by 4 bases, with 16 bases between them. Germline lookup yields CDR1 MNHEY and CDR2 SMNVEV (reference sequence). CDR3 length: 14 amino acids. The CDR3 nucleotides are TGTGCCAGCAGCTCCCCGGGACACCCTTACGAGCAGTACTTC. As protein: CASSSPGHPYEQYF.

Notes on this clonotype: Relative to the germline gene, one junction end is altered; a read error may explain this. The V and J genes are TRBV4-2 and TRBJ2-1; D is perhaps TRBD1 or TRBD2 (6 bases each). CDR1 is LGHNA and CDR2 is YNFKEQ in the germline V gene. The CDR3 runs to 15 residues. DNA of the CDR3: TGTGTCAGCAGCTTAGTGGGGGGCCCCTACAATGAGCAGTTCTTC. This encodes CVSSLVGGPYNEQFF.

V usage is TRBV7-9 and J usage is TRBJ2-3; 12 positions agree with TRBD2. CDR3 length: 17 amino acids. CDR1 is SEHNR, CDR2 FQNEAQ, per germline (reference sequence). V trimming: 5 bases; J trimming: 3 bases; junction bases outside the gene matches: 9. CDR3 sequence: CASSLTGLAGTTDTQYF. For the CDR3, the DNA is TGTGCCAGCAGCCTTACCGGACTAGCGGGAACGACAGATACGCAGTATTTT.

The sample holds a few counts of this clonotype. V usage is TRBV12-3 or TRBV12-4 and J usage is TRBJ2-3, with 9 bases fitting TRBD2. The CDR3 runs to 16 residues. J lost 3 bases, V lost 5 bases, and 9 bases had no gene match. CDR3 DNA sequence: TGTGCCAGCAGTCCCACGACTAGCGGACATACAGATACGCAGTATTTT. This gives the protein CASSPTTSGHTDTQYF.

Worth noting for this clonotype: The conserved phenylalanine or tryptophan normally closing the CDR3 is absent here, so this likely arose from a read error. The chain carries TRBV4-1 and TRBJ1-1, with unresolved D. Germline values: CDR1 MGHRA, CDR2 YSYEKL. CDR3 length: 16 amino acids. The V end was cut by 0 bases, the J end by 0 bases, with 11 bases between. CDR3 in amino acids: CASSQDLNPMNTEAFI. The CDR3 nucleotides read TGCGCCAGCAGCCAAGATCTGAACCCCATGAACACTGAAGCTTTCATT.

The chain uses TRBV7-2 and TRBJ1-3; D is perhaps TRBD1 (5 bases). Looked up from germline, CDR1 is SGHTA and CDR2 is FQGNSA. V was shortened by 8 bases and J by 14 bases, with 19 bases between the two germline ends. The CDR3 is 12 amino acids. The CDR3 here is CASRRPGTLLYF. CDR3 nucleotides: TGTGCCAGCCGACGCCCTGGGACTCTATTATATTTT. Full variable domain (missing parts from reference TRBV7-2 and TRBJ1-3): GAGVSQSPSNKVTEKGKDVELRCDPISGHTALYWYRQSLGQGLEFLIYFQGNSAPDKSGLPSDRFSAERTGGSVSTLTIQRTQQEDSAVYLCASRRPGTLLYFGEGSWLTVV.

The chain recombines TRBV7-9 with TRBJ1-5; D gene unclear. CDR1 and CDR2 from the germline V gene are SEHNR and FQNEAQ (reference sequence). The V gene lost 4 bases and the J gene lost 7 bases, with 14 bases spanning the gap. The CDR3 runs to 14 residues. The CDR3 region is CASSSHAGGQPQHF. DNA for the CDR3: TGTGCCAGCAGCTCCCACGCGGGAGGCCAGCCCCAGCATTTT. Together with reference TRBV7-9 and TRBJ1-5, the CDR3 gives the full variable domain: DTGVSQNPRHKITKRGQNVTFRCDPISEHNRLYWYRQTLGQGPEFLTYFQNEAQLEKSRLLSDRFSAERPKGSFSTLEIQRTEQGDSAMYLCASSSHAGGQPQHFGDGTRLSIL.

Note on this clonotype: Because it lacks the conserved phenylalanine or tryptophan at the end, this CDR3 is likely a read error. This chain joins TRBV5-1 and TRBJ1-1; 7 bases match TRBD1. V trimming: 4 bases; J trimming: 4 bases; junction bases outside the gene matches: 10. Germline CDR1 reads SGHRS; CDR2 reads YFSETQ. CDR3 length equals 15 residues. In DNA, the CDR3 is TGCGCCAGCAGCACCCGACAGGGTTCGTTCACTGAAGCTTTCCTT. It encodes CASSTRQGSFTEAFL.

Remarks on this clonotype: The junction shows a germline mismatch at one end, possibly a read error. CDR3 DNA: TGTGCCAACAGCCCCGGGGAGGCCTACAATGAGCAGTTCTTC. Translating gives CANSPGEAYNEQFF. The gene calls are TRBV5-5 and TRBJ2-1; tentatively, D is TRBD2 (6 bases). The germline gives CDR1 SGHKS, CDR2 YYEKEE (reference sequence). The CDR3 consists of 14 residues. Full variable domain (missing parts from reference TRBV5-5 and TRBJ2-1): DAGVTQSPTHLIKTRGQQVTLRCSPISGHKSVSWYQQVLGQGPQFIFQYYEKEERGRGNFPDRFSARQFPNYSSELNVNALLLGDSALYLCANSPGEAYNEQFFGPGTRLTVL.

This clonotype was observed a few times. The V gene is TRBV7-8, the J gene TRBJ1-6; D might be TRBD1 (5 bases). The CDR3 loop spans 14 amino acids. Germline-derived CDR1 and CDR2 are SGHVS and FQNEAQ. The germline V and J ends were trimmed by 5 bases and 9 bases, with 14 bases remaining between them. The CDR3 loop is CASSRGPQGSPLHF. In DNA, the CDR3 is TGTGCCAGCAGCCGGGGCCCCCAGGGTTCACCCCTCCACTTT.